This T cell receptor (beta chain) was sequenced in a study of control samples from healthy donors and cancer patients. The CDR3 loop spans 14 amino acids. The V end was cut by 7 bases, the J end by 0 bases, with 12 bases between. Germline loops: CDR1 MNHEY, CDR2 SVGAGI. Profiled with immunoSEQ multiplex PCR; TCRdb holds only in-frame clones, not every one. The sample includes approximately 130,000 clones, around 87% of them seen just once. Material for sequencing was blood. The receptor comes from a man aged 60-69 years in good health. The genes are TRBV6-5 and TRBJ1-1; no clear D gene. The CDR3 loop is CASTLKRMNTEAFF. The CDR3, as DNA: TGTGCCAGCACCCTAAAGCGAATGAACACTGAAGCTTTCTTT.